This T cell receptor beta chain was sequenced for a study of blood T cell repertoires in COVID-19. Study in general: PBMCs, B-cell-depleted T cells, or T cells provided the cDNA or gDNA that made up the material.

Clones were sequenced by immunoSEQ multiplex PCR, and TCRdb holds only the in-frame ones, with some missing. The sample has roughly 110,000 clones, under 95% seen once. CDR1 and CDR2 (germline): SNHLY, FYNNEI. The CDR3 covers 14 residues. Trimming took off 4 bases at V and 10 bases at J, with 14 bases between the two ends. This sequence was found in a woman under 40 with acute or convalescent COVID-19. This chain joins TRBV2 and TRBJ1-6; D perhaps matches TRBD1 (6 bases). What was sequenced was peripheral blood. CDR3 in DNA: TGTGCCAGCAGTGTTCAGGGGATAAACTCACCCCTCCACTTT. It yields the protein CASSVQGINSPLHF.